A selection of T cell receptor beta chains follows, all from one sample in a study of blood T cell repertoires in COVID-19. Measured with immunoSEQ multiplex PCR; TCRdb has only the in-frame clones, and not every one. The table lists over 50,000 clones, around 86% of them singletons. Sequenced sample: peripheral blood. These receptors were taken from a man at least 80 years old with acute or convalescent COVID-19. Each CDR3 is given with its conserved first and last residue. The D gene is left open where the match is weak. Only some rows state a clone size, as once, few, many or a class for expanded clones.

CASTRDSIYGYTF	TGTGCCAGTACCCGGGACAGTATCTATGGCTACACCTTC	TRBV19	TRBJ1-2	few	TRBD1
CASRPGGRGEAFF	TGTGCCAGCAGGCCGGGGGGGAGGGGAGAAGCTTTCTTT	TRBV12-3/TRBV12-4	TRBJ1-1	once	-
CASVWGRANTGELFF	TGTGCCAGCGTTTGGGGCAGGGCGAACACCGGGGAGCTGTTTTTT	TRBV11-2	TRBJ2-2	-	-
CASSVGTGGAPPSPLHF	TGTGCCAGCAGCGTCGGGACAGGGGGCGCACCCCCTTCACCCCTCCACTTT	TRBV5-5	TRBJ1-6	once	TRBD1
CASSQTQETQYF	TGTGCCAGCAGCCAAACTCAAGAGACCCAGTACTTC	TRBV11-2	TRBJ2-5	-	-
CASSLTGSGTYEQYF	TGTGCCAGCTCACTGACAGGGTCGGGTACCTACGAGCAGTACTTC	TRBV18	TRBJ2-7	-	TRBD1
CASSRLGSSGGGGTDTQYF	TGTGCCAGCTCACGACTGGGTTCTAGCGGGGGCGGAGGTACAGATACGCAGTATTTT	TRBV18	TRBJ2-3	-	TRBD2
CASSPKYMNTEAFF	TGTGCCAGCAGCCCGAAATACATGAACACTGAAGCTTTCTTT	TRBV3-1/TRBV3-2	TRBJ1-1	once	-
CASSPVGTGVGETQYF	TGTGCCAGCAGCCCCGTTGGGACAGGTGTCGGGGAGACCCAGTACTTC	TRBV7-6	TRBJ2-5	-	TRBD1
CASSPVGGLNTGELFF	TGTGCCAGCAGCCCAGTGGGGGGGCTGAACACCGGGGAGCTGTTTTTT	TRBV11-3	TRBJ2-2	-	-
CASSRDRGGVAFF	TGTGCCAGCAGCCGAGACAGGGGTGGGGTAGCTTTCTTT	TRBV14	TRBJ1-1	-	TRBD1
CASSQGFTGGSYNSPLHF	TGTGCCAGCAGCCAAGGTTTCACAGGGGGCTCCTATAATTCACCCCTCCACTTT	TRBV3-1/TRBV3-2	TRBJ1-6	-	TRBD1
CASNGGQPVGGGYTF	TGTGCCAGCAACGGAGGACAGCCCGTCGGCGGGGGCTACACCTTC	TRBV25-1	TRBJ1-2	few	-
CASVGGIRGRGEKLFF	TGTGCCAGCGTGGGGGGTATAAGAGGGCGAGGTGAAAAACTGTTTTTT	TRBV6-6	TRBJ1-4	-	-
CATTSGGAEAFF	TGTGCCACCACTTCGGGGGGGGCTGAAGCTTTCTTT	TRBV28	TRBJ1-1	-	-
CASRSATNEKLFF	TGTGCCAGCCGTTCCGCAACTAATGAAAAACTGTTTTTT	TRBV18	TRBJ1-4	-	-
CASSLQGVGTNEQFF	TGTGCCAGCAGTCTACAGGGTGTGGGGACCAATGAGCAGTTCTTC	TRBV25-1	TRBJ2-1	-	-
CASSESTSRDEQYF	TGCGCCAGCAGTGAGTCGACTAGTCGAGACGAGCAGTACTTC	TRBV10-1	TRBJ2-7	-	-
CASSLQGGSSTEAFF	TGCGCCAGCAGCTTGCAGGGAGGATCGAGCACTGAAGCTTTCTTT	TRBV5-1	TRBJ1-1	-	-
CASSQDLGAGANVLTF	TGCGCCAGCAGCCAAGATCTAGGGGCTGGGGCCAACGTCCTGACTTTC	TRBV4-3	TRBJ2-6	-	-
CASSQDGAGGGTDTQYF	TGTGCCAGCAGCCAAGATGGAGCGGGGGGGGGCACAGATACGCAGTATTTT	TRBV3-1/TRBV3-2	TRBJ2-3	once	TRBD2
CASSQELWDRGHEQYF	TGTGCCAGCAGCCAAGAATTATGGGACAGGGGTCACGAGCAGTACTTC	TRBV3-1/TRBV3-2	TRBJ2-7	-	TRBD1
CASSPPGGRYANTEAFF	TGTGCCAGCTCACCACCCGGGGGGAGGTACGCGAACACTGAAGCTTTCTTT	TRBV18	TRBJ1-1	once	-
CASSVGNLGGTDTQYF	TGCGCCAGCAGCGTAGGGAATCTCGGGGGCACAGATACGCAGTATTTT	TRBV5-1	TRBJ2-3	-	-
CASSFEGASNQPQHF	TGCGCCAGCAGCTTTGAGGGGGCTAGCAATCAGCCCCAGCATTTT	TRBV5-1	TRBJ1-5	-	TRBD1
CASSRTGGGEAFF	TGTGCCAGCAGTAGGACAGGGGGCGGTGAAGCTTTCTTT	TRBV5-4	TRBJ1-1	-	TRBD1
CAISESIAGPGETQYF	TGTGCCATCAGTGAGTCGATTGCGGGTCCCGGGGAGACCCAGTACTTC	TRBV10-3	TRBJ2-5	-	-
CASRDNKQGARSEQYF	TGTGCCAGCAGGGATAACAAACAGGGGGCGCGGTCCGAGCAGTACTTC	TRBV9	TRBJ2-7	-	TRBD1
CASSYIPGQANTEAFF	TGTGCCAGCAGTTACATCCCAGGACAGGCAAACACTGAAGCTTTCTTT	TRBV6-2/TRBV6-3	TRBJ1-1	-	TRBD1
CAWSVPHSGGSYEQYF	TGTGCCTGGAGTGTACCCCATTCGGGGGGCTCCTACGAGCAGTACTTC	TRBV30	TRBJ2-7	-	TRBD2
CASSGTGSGANVLTF	TGTGCCAGCAGCGGTACAGGGTCTGGGGCCAACGTCCTGACTTTC	TRBV6-5	TRBJ2-6	-	-
CSVGGEGGRETQYF	TGCAGCGTGGGCGGAGAAGGGGGAAGAGAGACCCAGTACTTC	TRBV29-1	TRBJ2-5	-	-
CASSSGHSTDTQYF	TGCGCCAGCAGCTCGGGACACTCCACAGATACGCAGTATTTT	TRBV5-1	TRBJ2-3	-	-
CASSRAGGAFYEQYF	TGTGCCAGCAGCCGCGCAGGGGGAGCCTTTTACGAGCAGTACTTC	TRBV14	TRBJ2-7	-	TRBD1
CASSDRQTSSYEQYF	TGTGCCAGCAGTGACAGACAGACCAGCTCCTACGAGCAGTACTTC	TRBV6-2/TRBV6-3	TRBJ2-7	-	-
CASSQGPGTSGGAWEQYF	TGCGCCAGCAGCCAAGGACCCGGGACTAGCGGGGGGGCCTGGGAGCAGTACTTC	TRBV4-1	TRBJ2-7	-	TRBD2
CASSPGGYEQYF	TGTGCCAGCTCACCCGGTGGCTACGAGCAGTACTTC	TRBV18	TRBJ2-7	-	-
CASSRGTGWYEQYF	TGCGCCAGCAGCCGCGGGACAGGGTGGTACGAGCAGTACTTC	TRBV5-1	TRBJ2-7	-	TRBD1
CASSPGLNTEAFF	TGTGCCAGCTCACCGGGGCTTAACACTGAAGCTTTCTTT	TRBV18	TRBJ1-1	-	-
CASSEVVRGLTEAFF	TGTGCCAGCAGTGAAGTCGTCAGGGGGCTAACTGAAGCTTTCTTT	TRBV6-1	TRBJ1-1	-	TRBD1
CASSIGAGNTIYF	TGTGCCAGTAGTATAGGAGCTGGAAACACCATATATTTT	TRBV19	TRBJ1-3	-	-
CSVEGLAGFGTQYF	TGCAGCGTTGAAGGACTAGCGGGGTTCGGGACCCAGTACTTC	TRBV29-1	TRBJ2-5	-	TRBD2
CASSSYGATNEKLFF	TGTGCCAGCAGTTCGTACGGTGCTACTAATGAAAAACTGTTTTTT	TRBV6-1	TRBJ1-4	-	-
CASSLGLTMNTEAFF	TGTGCCAGCAGCTTGGGACTTACGATGAACACTGAAGCTTTCTTT	TRBV5-5	TRBJ1-1	-	-
CASSAGQFVGSNQPQHF	TGTGCCAGCAGCGCAGGACAGTTTGTAGGAAGCAATCAGCCCCAGCATTTT	TRBV9	TRBJ1-5	-	-
CASSFDRDEKLFF	TGTGCCAGCAGTTTCGACAGGGATGAAAAACTGTTTTTT	TRBV6-5	TRBJ1-4	-	TRBD1
CASSPGQGGGTDTQYF	TGCGCCAGCAGCCCCGGACAGGGAGGTGGCACAGATACGCAGTATTTT	TRBV5-1	TRBJ2-3	-	TRBD1
CASGLARGRDTEAFF	TGTGCTAGTGGTTTGGCTAGGGGGCGCGACACTGAAGCTTTCTTT	TRBV12-5	TRBJ1-1	-	TRBD1
CASSLQPSGNTIYF	TGCGCCAGCAGCTTACAGCCCTCTGGAAACACCATATATTTT	TRBV5-1	TRBJ1-3	once	-